The TCR beta chain described here comes from a study of CXCR3-negative and CXCR3-positive naive CD8 T cells. With regard to this clonotype: Its target is unknown.

The CDR3 is 14 residues long. CDR1 and CDR2 from the germline V gene are SGHAT and FQNNGV. Via 5' RACE with UMI labels, TRB cDNA libraries were prepared. TCRdb reanalyzed the 5' RACE reads and collapses them to one entry per CDR3 protein, without DNA. The specimen's table records approximately 5,000 distinct CDR3 sequences. Subsets of CD8+ T cells were each sorted in triplicate at 250,000 to 350,000 cells apiece. Naive CD8+ T cells displayed a CD45RO-CCR7+CD27+CD95- phenotype. General study points: More hydrophobic TRB CDR3s occurred in CXCR3-positive than in CXCR3-negative naive cells.

Specimen: naive CXCR3+ CD8+ T cells from blood. Subset meaning: CD45RO-CCR7+CD27+CD95- naive CD8+ T cells expressing CXCR3 (TNR3+). This TCR was sampled from a human donor in good health. Some clones in this sample may be carry-over from other donors' samples. The V gene is TRBV11-2, the J gene TRBJ2-5; absent DNA, TCRdb's TRBD1 call cannot be checked. This CDR3 reads CASSSAGVTETQYF.